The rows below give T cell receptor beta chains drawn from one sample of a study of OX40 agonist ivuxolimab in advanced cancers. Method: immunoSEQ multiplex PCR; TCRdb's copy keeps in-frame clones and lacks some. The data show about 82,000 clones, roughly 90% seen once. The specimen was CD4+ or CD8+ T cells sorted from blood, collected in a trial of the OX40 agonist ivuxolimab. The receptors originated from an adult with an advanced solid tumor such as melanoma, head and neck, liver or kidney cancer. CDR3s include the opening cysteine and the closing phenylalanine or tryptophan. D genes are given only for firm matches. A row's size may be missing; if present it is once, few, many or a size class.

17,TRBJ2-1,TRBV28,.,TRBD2,TGTGCCAGCAGTTCCAGCAGCGGGGGGAGCTCCTACAATGAGCAGTTCTTC,CASSSSSGGSSYNEQFF
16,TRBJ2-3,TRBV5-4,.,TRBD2,TGTGCCAGCAGCTCGGGACTAGCGGGTAACACAGATACGCAGTATTTT,CASSSGLAGNTDTQYF
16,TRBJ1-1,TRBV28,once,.,TGTGCCAGCAGTTTATATTCTCCACTACCTAACACTGAAGCTTTCTTT,CASSLYSPLPNTEAFF
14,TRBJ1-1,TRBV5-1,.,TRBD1,TGCGCCAGCAGCCGACAGGGGGCGGATACTGAAGCTTTCTTT,CASSRQGADTEAFF
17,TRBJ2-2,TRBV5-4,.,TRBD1,TGTGCCAGCAGAGCGGGACAGGGTATTAGTATCACCGGGGAGCTGTTTTTT,CASRAGQGISITGELFF
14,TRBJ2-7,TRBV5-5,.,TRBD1,TGTGCCAGCAGCTTGAGTCAGGGGGCAGGAGAGCAGTACTTC,CASSLSQGAGEQYF
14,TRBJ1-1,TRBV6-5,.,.,TGTGCCAGCAGTTACACGGGAAGGAACACTGAAGCTTTCTTT,CASSYTGRNTEAFF
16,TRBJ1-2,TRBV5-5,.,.,TGTGCCAGCAGCCCGGGGCAGGGGAGTTTTAACTATGGCTACACCTTC,CASSPGQGSFNYGYTF
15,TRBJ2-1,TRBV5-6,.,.,TGTGCCAGCAGCTTGATTGGGGGCTCCTACAATGAGCAGTTCTTC,CASSLIGGSYNEQFF
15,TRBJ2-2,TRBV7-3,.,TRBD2,TGTGCCAGCAGCTACGGGGGGTCGAACACCGGGGAGCTGTTTTTT,CASSYGGSNTGELFF
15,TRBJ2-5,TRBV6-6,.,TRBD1,TGTGCCAGCAGTTTCCGGGACAGGGGGCGGGAGACCCAGTACTTC,CASSFRDRGRETQYF
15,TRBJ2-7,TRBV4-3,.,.,TGCGCCAGCAGCCAAGTTCCCGGGGGTCCCTACGAGCAGTACTTC,CASSQVPGGPYEQYF
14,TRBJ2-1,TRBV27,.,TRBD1,TGTGCCAGTACAGGGGAAATGGGACACAATGAGCAGTTCTTC,CASTGEMGHNEQFF
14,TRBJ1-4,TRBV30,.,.,TGTGCCTGGGGTACAGGGAGGGCTAATGAAAAACTGTTTTTT,CAWGTGRANEKLFF